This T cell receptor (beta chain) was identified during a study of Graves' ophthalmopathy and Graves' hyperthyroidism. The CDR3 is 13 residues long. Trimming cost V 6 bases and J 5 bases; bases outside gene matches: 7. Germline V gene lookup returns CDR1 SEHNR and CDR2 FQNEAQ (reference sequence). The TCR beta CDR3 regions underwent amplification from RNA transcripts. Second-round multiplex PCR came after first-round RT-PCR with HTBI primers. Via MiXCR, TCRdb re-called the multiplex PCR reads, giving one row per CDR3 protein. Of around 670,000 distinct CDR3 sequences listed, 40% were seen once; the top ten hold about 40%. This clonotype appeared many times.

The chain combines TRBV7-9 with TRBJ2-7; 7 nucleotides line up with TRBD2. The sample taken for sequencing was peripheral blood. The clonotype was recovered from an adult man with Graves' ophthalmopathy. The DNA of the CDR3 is TGTGCCAGCAGACGAAGGGAGGGCCACGAGCAGTACTTC. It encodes CASRRREGHEQYF.